This T cell receptor beta chain was captured by sequencing in a study of T-cell memory formation after mild COVID-19. As for the study in general: There were largely donor-specific TCR clusters.

CDR1 and CDR2 (germline): SGHRS, YFSETQ. J was trimmed by 6 bases and V by 2 bases; bases with no gene match: 5. The CDR3 runs to 14 residues. Broader study findings: The study found balanced CD4/CD8 in clones contracting day 15 to 85 and a CD4+ lean in later expanders.

TCRdb itself ran the 5' RACE reads through MiXCR, one entry per CDR3 protein. Of about 560,000 distinct CDR3 sequences listed, roughly 17% are singletons. Only a few counts were recorded for this clonotype. The antigen remains unidentified. The clonotype was recovered from an adult woman who had mild COVID-19 (a few samples of this study predate the infection). Cell type and time point are not known. Sequencing was done on a sample of PBMCs or a T cell subset sorted from them (not recorded which). The V gene is TRBV5-1, the J gene TRBJ1-1, with 9 positions matching TRBD1. CDR3 DNA sequence: TGCGCCAGCAGCTTCGGACAGGGGAGTCCTGAAGCTTTCTTT. This translates into CASSFGQGSPEAFF.